The sequence of this T cell receptor (beta chain) was determined in a study of blood T cell repertoires in COVID-19. Looking at the study overall: The samples span acute and convalescent COVID-19 from the United States, Italy and Spain. From T cells, B-cell-depleted T cells, or PBMCs came the material, which was cDNA or gDNA.

CDR3 length: 16 residues. V was pared by 7 bases and J by 5 bases, with 15 bases of the junction left unmatched. Germline loops: CDR1 SNHLY, CDR2 FYNNEI. Per the original methods: Reference gene primer amplification yielded estimated nucleated cell counts. TCRdb keeps only in-frame clones here, not all; method: immunoSEQ multiplex PCR. That table furnishes V, J and clone size, whereas the DNA furnished D and trimming. The sample lists 250,000 to 300,000 clones; about nine tenths were seen once. Material: peripheral blood. The source of this sequence is a man in his fifties with acute or convalescent COVID-19. This chain uses TRBV2 with TRBJ2-3; 7 bases are a match to TRBD2. CDR3 amino acids: CASTRGRAGGEDTQYF. CDR3 coding DNA: TGTGCCAGCACTCGGGGGAGGGCAGGCGGTGAAGATACGCAGTATTTT.